These 25 T cell receptor beta chains were sequenced from one sample in a study of T-cell reconstitution after alpha-beta-depleted transplantation in children. A TCRbeta library incorporating unique molecular identifiers was prepared. MiXCR, run by TCRdb on the PCR reads, gives a single entry per CDR3 protein. There are about 640,000 distinct CDR3 sequences in the sample; 13% occur only once, and over 2% lies in the top ten. The material was PBMCs, mostly from graft donor cells, obtained 360 days after TCRalphabeta/CD19-depleted stem cell transplant. The receptors originated from a male patient younger than 18 who had a stem cell transplant for acute myeloid leukemia, so the T cells may come from the graft donor.

This chain links TRBV20-1 with TRBJ2-5; no clear D. The CDR3 is 14 residues long. Germline V CDR1 and CDR2: DFQATT, SNEGSKA (reference sequence). V lost 3 bases to trimming and J lost 2 bases, with 13 bases between them. CDR3 sequence (DNA): TGCAGTGCTAGGTCAGTCCGGCAGCAAGAGACCCAGTACTTC. Protein: CSARSVRQQETQYF.

This clonotype was recorded many times. The V call is TRBV29-1, the J call TRBJ2-1; D ambiguous. The CDR3 runs 13 residues. Germline V gene lookup returns CDR1 SQVTM and CDR2 ANQGSEA. V lost 4 bases and J lost 5, with 12 bases in between. The DNA of the CDR3 is TGCAGCGTTGGAACGGCCCTACACAATGAGCAGTTCTTC. Translated: CSVGTALHNEQFF.

This clonotype was observed at least ten times. The rearrangement joins TRBV28 to TRBJ2-1; perhaps TRBD1 as D (6 bases). The V and J ends lost 6 bases and 0 bases respectively, with 9 bases between them. The length of the CDR3 is 14 residues. Germline V gives CDR1 MDHEN, CDR2 SYDVKM. The CDR3 here is CASSTGSSYNEQFF. The CDR3 DNA reads as TGTGCCAGCAGCACAGGGAGCTCCTACAATGAGCAGTTCTTC. Using reference TRBV28 and TRBJ2-1 for the parts outside the CDR3, the full variable domain is DVKVTQSSRYLVKRTGEKVFLECVQDMDHENMFWYRQDPGLGLRLIYFSYDVKMKEKGDIPEGYSVSREKKERFSLILESASTNQTSMYLCASSTGSSYNEQFFGPGTRLTVL.

Turning to this clonotype: Relative to the germline gene, one junction end is altered; a read error may explain this. The chain has TRBV20-1 and TRBJ2-4; TRBD2 agrees at 10 bases. Germline loops: CDR1 DFQATT, CDR2 SNEGSKA (reference sequence). The length of the CDR3 is 16 residues. The CDR3 loop is CCAGGFSSGGKNIQYF. CDR3 bases: TGCTGTGCTGGGGGTTTTTCTAGCGGGGGTAAAAACATTCAGTACTTC.

This clonotype was counted only a few times. The chain is built from TRBV29-1 and TRBJ2-4, with TRBD1 matching over 7 bases. Germline assignment: CDR1 SQVTM and CDR2 ANQGSEA. Trimming at V came to 2 bases and at J to 1 base, leaving 5 bases not matched to a gene. The CDR3 consists of 15 residues. The CDR3, as DNA: TGCAGCGTTGAATTGGGCAGGGGGGCCAAAAACATTCAGTACTTC. Encoded protein: CSVELGRGAKNIQYF.

At least ten counts were recorded for this clonotype. The rearrangement uses TRBV6-5 and TRBJ2-3, with 12 bases matching TRBD2. The V segment lost 1 base and the J segment 0 bases; nucleotides outside the gene matches: 2. There are 17 residues in the CDR3. From germline, CDR1 is MNHEY and CDR2 SVGAGI. The CDR3 is CASSYFLAGGSTDTQYF. CDR3 sequence (DNA): TGTGCCAGCAGTTACTTCCTAGCGGGAGGGAGCACAGATACGCAGTATTTT.

The table lists this clonotype with many counts. The V gene is TRBV12-3 or TRBV12-4, the J gene TRBJ2-3, with D hard to call. Trimming removed 7 bases from V and 5 bases from J, with 19 bases in between. This CDR3 has 15 residues. The CDR3 DNA reads TGTGCCAGCAACCTTCCGGAAGTGCCGCGAGATACGCAGTATTTT. Translation gives CASNLPEVPRDTQYF.

This chain links TRBV3-1 with TRBJ2-1; TRBD1 aligns across 9 bases. The trim removed 4 bases at V and 3 bases at J, leaving 7 bases unmatched. Germline values: CDR1 LGHDT, CDR2 YNNKEL (reference sequence). This CDR3 comprises 16 residues. CDR3 DNA sequence: TGTGCCAGCAGCCCGCTCCGACAGGGGGTCTACAATGAGCAGTTCTTC. Translating it yields CASSPLRQGVYNEQFF.

This clonotype came up many times. The chain carries TRBV10-3 and TRBJ2-7; 7 positions agree with TRBD2. V lost 6 bases, J lost 5 bases, and 7 bases stayed unmatched. Looked up from germline, CDR1 is ENHRY and CDR2 is SYGVKD. CDR3 length equals 13 residues. Written as DNA, the CDR3 is TGTGCCATCAGCCCGGGAGGTCAGGACGAGCAGTACTTC. Translation gives CAISPGGQDEQYF.

This chain connects TRBV20-1 to TRBJ2-1; TRBD2 matches at 13 bases. CDR1 and CDR2 (germline): DFQATT, SNEGSKA (reference sequence). V lost 6 bases to trimming and J lost 9 bases; unmatched junction nucleotides: 8. The CDR3 consists of 14 residues. CDR3 loop: CSAGGLAGYGEQFF. DNA of the CDR3: TGCAGTGCGGGGGGACTAGCGGGATACGGTGAGCAGTTCTTC.

Ten or more counts support this clonotype. V is TRBV11-2 and J is TRBJ2-1; D unclear. The germline gives CDR1 SGHAT, CDR2 FQNNGV. This CDR3 has 19 residues. Trimming left V 2 bases short and J 0 bases short, with 20 bases between. The CDR3 sequence is CASSLHPIRNRRSYNEQFF. CDR3 sequence (DNA): TGTGCCAGCAGCTTACATCCCATCAGGAATCGGCGCTCCTACAATGAGCAGTTCTTC.

This clonotype was recorded a few times. The chain joins TRBV29-1 to TRBJ1-2, with D possibly matching TRBD1 (6 bases). From germline, CDR1 is SQVTM and CDR2 ANQGSEA. The V and J ends lost 7 bases and 4 bases respectively, with 10 bases between them. The CDR3 spans 11 residues. This CDR3 is CSDAQGYGYTF. As DNA, the CDR3 is TGCAGCGACGCACAGGGCTATGGCTACACCTTC.

The genes are TRBV27 and TRBJ2-7, with D unresolved. In germline, CDR1 is MNHEY, CDR2 SMNVEV (reference sequence). V gave up 4 bases and J gave up 3 bases, with 19 bases separating them. The CDR3 runs 16 residues. Written as DNA, the CDR3 is TGTGCCAGCAGTTCGGTGTCCCGGTACGGATACTACGAGCAGTACTTC. Translation gives CASSSVSRYGYYEQYF.

The gene calls are TRBV4-3 and TRBJ2-5; TRBD2 matches at 8 bases. Germline trimming cut 3 bases from V and 2 bases from J; bases unmatched to any gene: 11. The CDR3 extends over 17 amino acids. Germline assignment: CDR1 LGHNA and CDR2 YSLEER. CDR3 amino acids: CASSHMTGGPKQETQYF. CDR3 DNA sequence: TGCGCCAGCAGCCATATGACGGGAGGGCCGAAACAAGAGACCCAGTACTTC.

This clonotype was detected many times. The rearrangement uses TRBV20-1 and TRBJ2-2; TRBD2 might be the D (5 bases). The CDR3 consists of 14 residues. Germline loops: CDR1 DFQATT, CDR2 SNEGSKA (reference sequence). The CDR3 DNA reads TGCTTAGTCAGAGGAGGACTGAACACCGGGGAGCTGTTTTTT. This codes for CLVRGGLNTGELFF.

This clonotype was seen a handful of times. This chain links TRBV28 with TRBJ1-5, with 7 bases fitting TRBD1. CDR3 length: 16 residues. Germline V CDR1 and CDR2: MDHEN, SYDVKM. V shed 3 bases and J 4 bases; nucleotides not matched to a gene: 9. CDR3 nucleotide sequence: TGTGCCAGCAGTTTGTGGCAGGCACAGGGGAATCAGCCCCAGCATTTT. It yields the protein CASSLWQAQGNQPQHF.

This clonotype was recorded many times. In DNA, the CDR3 is TGCGCCAGCAGCTTACAGGGGGACCAAGAGACCCAGTACTTC. Its translation is CASSLQGDQETQYF. The rearrangement uses TRBV5-1 and TRBJ2-5; 8 positions match TRBD1. CDR1 SGHRS and CDR2 YFSETQ come from the germline V gene. The CDR3 is 14 amino acids. Trimming took 2 bases from V and 0 from J; bases not matched to a gene: 0.

This clonotype was picked up a small number of times. The chain combines TRBV29-1 with TRBJ1-3; D is unclear. Per the germline V gene, CDR1 is SQVTM and CDR2 is ANQGSEA. The CDR3 is 13 residues long. Trimming took off 6 bases at V and 3 bases at J, with 12 bases between the two ends. The CDR3 spells CSVKPRGGNTIYF. The CDR3 nucleotides read TGCAGCGTGAAGCCCCGGGGTGGAAACACCATATATTTT. The entire variable domain, with the rest obtained from reference TRBV29-1 and TRBJ1-3, is as follows: SAVISQKPSRDICQRGTSLTIQCQVDSQVTMMFWYRQQPGQSLTLIATANQGSEATYESGFVIDKFPISRPNLTFSTLTVSNMSPEDSSIYLCSVKPRGGNTIYFGEGSWLTVV.

This sequence joins TRBV29-1 and TRBJ1-3; 11 nucleotides agree with TRBD1. Germline V gives CDR1 SQVTM, CDR2 ANQGSEA. This CDR3 contains 17 residues. The V segment lost 2 bases and the J segment 2 bases; nucleotides outside the gene matches: 8. The CDR3 loop reads CSVENLDRGLAGNTIYF. The CDR3 region has the DNA TGCAGCGTTGAAAACCTGGACAGGGGGCTTGCTGGAAACACCATATATTTT.

This clonotype was recorded at least ten times. The genes are TRBV10-3 and TRBJ1-5; 9 nucleotides match TRBD1. Germline V CDR1 and CDR2: ENHRY, SYGVKD. This CDR3 has 15 amino acids. V shed 5 bases, J shed 5 bases, and the junction held 7 bases outside the gene matches. CDR3 nucleotides: TGTGCCATCAGTCAAGGGACAGGGTACGATCAGCCCCAGCATTTT. It yields the protein CAISQGTGYDQPQHF.

The V call is TRBV20-1, the J call TRBJ1-5, with 8 bases matching TRBD1. The V and J ends lost 1 base and 5 bases, in that order; junction bases with no gene match: 7. The CDR3 runs 15 residues. CDR1 DFQATT and CDR2 SNEGSKA come from the germline V gene (reference sequence). The DNA of the CDR3 is TGCAGTGCTAGAGTCCCAGGGGGCGCGTATCAGCCCCAGCATTTT. Protein: CSARVPGGAYQPQHF.

This clonotype turned up a few times. The V gene is TRBV6-2 or TRBV6-3, the J gene TRBJ2-7; TRBD2 might be the D (6 bases). From germline, CDR1 is MNHEY and CDR2 SVGEGT. The V gene lost 4 bases and the J gene lost 3 bases, with 16 bases spanning the gap. CDR3 size: 15 residues. The CDR3 DNA is TGTGCCAGCAGTTTCCGAACAGCGGGTTACTACGAGCAGTACTTC. Translated, it gives CASSFRTAGYYEQYF.

The chain uses TRBV10-3 and TRBJ2-7; TRBD1 matches at 9 bases. Germline V gene lookup returns CDR1 ENHRY and CDR2 SYGVKD. V was pared by 4 bases and J by 5 bases, with 12 bases of the junction left unmatched. The CDR3 is 16 residues long. The CDR3 loop is CAISGGTGSLSDEQYF. The DNA for the CDR3 is TGTGCCATCAGTGGGGGGACAGGGTCCCTTAGCGACGAGCAGTACTTC.

This clonotype was recorded at least ten times. The V call is TRBV20-1, the J call TRBJ2-1; TRBD1 might be the D (10 bases). The germline gives CDR1 DFQATT, CDR2 SNEGSKA (reference sequence). The V gene lost 6 bases and the J gene lost 6 bases, with 21 bases spanning the gap. The CDR3 is 15 amino acids. The CDR3 spells CSADRGTSSFNEQFF. The CDR3 bases are TGCAGTGCGGACAGGGGGACTAGCTCGTTCAATGAGCAGTTCTTC.

V and J are TRBV6-5 and TRBJ2-1; 10 bases agree with TRBD2. Germline trimming cut 0 bases from V and 7 bases from J; bases unmatched to any gene: 12. The germline CDR1 and CDR2 sequences are MNHEY and SVGAGI. This CDR3 contains 18 residues. The CDR3 loop is CASSYSWLAGARGNEQFF. CDR3 DNA: TGTGCCAGCAGTTACTCTTGGCTAGCGGGAGCAAGGGGGAATGAGCAGTTCTTC.